The 10 T cell receptor beta chains presented below share a single source sample, sequenced in a study of beta chain features in type 1 diabetes. All of the isolated RNA was reverse transcribed, so expressed TCRB transcripts were sequenced. Only in-frame clones appear in the TCRdb table, and some are missing; sequencing was by immunoSEQ multiplex PCR. The data show some 300,000 clones, with roughly 8% seen just once and about 0.93% held by the top ten. The sequencing input was central memory CD4+ T cells from blood. All receptors come from a woman aged 18-30 years in good health.

The rearrangement links TRBV7-2 to TRBJ2-7, with TRBD2 matching over 12 bases. With 5 bases clipped from V and 6 bases from J, the junction kept 14 bases outside the gene matches. Germline assignment: CDR1 SGHTA and CDR2 FQGNSA. This CDR3 contains 17 residues. The CDR3 region is CASSMTWTSGISLEQYF. In DNA form, the CDR3 reads TGTGCCAGCAGCATGACCTGGACTAGCGGGATATCTCTCGAGCAGTACTTC.

In this sample, this clone turned up a few times. V is TRBV21-1 and J is TRBJ1-6. TRBV21-1 is termed a pseudogene. This CDR3 comprises 14 residues. CDR3: CASTHGGYNSPLHF. The CDR3 DNA sequence: TGTGCCAGCACCCACGGCGGTTATAATTCACCCCTCCACTTT.

This clone was seen only a few times. V and J are TRBV27 and TRBJ1-1; D not certain. Germline V gives CDR1 MNHEY, CDR2 SMNVEV (reference sequence). Trimming took off 6 bases at V and 6 bases at J, with 14 bases between the two ends. The CDR3 is 13 residues long. CDR3 residues: CASRPRRLSEAFF. The DNA of the CDR3 is TGTGCCAGCAGGCCTCGAAGACTCTCTGAAGCTTTCTTT.

The chain joins TRBV7-2 to TRBJ2-3; maybe TRBD1 (5 bases). The CDR3 length is 15 residues. Trimming left V 0 bases short and J 4 bases short, with 11 bases between. Germline loops: CDR1 SGHTA, CDR2 FQGNSA. The chain's CDR3 is CASSLANAGSDTQYF. CDR3 nucleotides: TGTGCCAGCAGCTTAGCGAATGCAGGGTCAGATACGCAGTATTTT.

The sample holds many counts of this clone. The J gene is TRBJ2-5, the V gene TRBV14, with D uncertain. CDR1 and CDR2 from the germline V gene are SGHDN and FVKESK. The CDR3 is made up of 12 amino acids. V was pared by 4 bases and J by 5 bases, with 8 bases between. The CDR3 region is CASSPTRETQYF. The DNA for the CDR3 is TGTGCCAGCAGCCCCACCAGGGAGACCCAGTACTTC.

This clone was seen more than once but under ten times. J is TRBJ2-1 and V is TRBV18, with TRBD2 as a possible D gene (5 bases). There are 12 residues in the CDR3. V lost 2 bases to trimming and J lost 9 bases, with 8 bases between them. CDR1 is KGHSH and CDR2 is LQKENI in the germline V gene. CDR3 region: CASSPTGSEQFF. The CDR3 nucleotides are TGTGCCAGCTCACCAACGGGGTCTGAGCAGTTCTTC. Full variable domain (remainder filled in from reference TRBV18 and TRBJ2-1): NAGVMQNPRHLVRRRGQEARLRCSPMKGHSHVYWYRQLPEEGLKFMVYLQKENIIDESGMPKERFSAEFPKEGPSILRIQQVVRGDSAAYFCASSPTGSEQFFGPGTRLTVL.

This clone was recorded a few times. The chain recombines TRBV11-2 with TRBJ2-7; D gene uncertain. V dropped 0 bases and J dropped 2 bases, with 2 bases sitting between them. The length of the CDR3 is 12 residues. Germline CDR1 SGHAT, CDR2 FQNNGV. CDR3 sequence (DNA): TGTGCCAGCAGCTTAGAGACCTACGAGCAGTACTTC. This sequence encodes CASSLETYEQYF.

The V gene is TRBV9, the J gene TRBJ2-7, with 9 bases identical to TRBD1. The CDR3 extends over 15 amino acids. The ends lost 3 bases at V and 6 bases at J; junction bases unmatched: 10. Germline V gene data show CDR1 as SGDLS and CDR2 as YYNGEE. CDR3 sequence reads: CASSATGGMNSEQYF. The CDR3 nucleotides read TGTGCCAGCAGCGCGACAGGGGGAATGAACTCCGAGCAGTACTTC.

This clone showed up just a few times. The rearrangement joins TRBV29-1 to TRBJ2-3; tentative D call: TRBD1 (5 bases). The CDR3 is made up of 12 amino acids. Trimming pared 7 bases from V and 4 bases from J, leaving 12 bases between. CDR1 and CDR2 from the germline V gene are SQVTM and ANQGSEA. The CDR3 region has the DNA TGCAGCGGTGACAGAGCCGCAGATACGCAGTATTTT. Amino acid sequence: CSGDRAADTQYF.

The rearrangement links TRBV18 to TRBJ1-5; 9 nucleotides agree with TRBD1. The germline V gene encodes CDR1 KGHSH and CDR2 LQKENI. This CDR3 has 15 amino acids. Trimming at V came to 4 bases and at J to 2 bases, leaving 3 bases not matched to a gene. This CDR3 is CASSRTGGGNQPQHF. DNA of the CDR3: TGTGCCAGCTCACGTACAGGGGGCGGCAATCAGCCCCAGCATTTT.